These 9 T cell receptor beta chains originate from one sample sequenced in a study of T cell responses to AZD1222 COVID-19 vaccine. Here immunoSEQ multiplex PCR was the method, and the copy in TCRdb shows in-frame clones only, minus some. The sample contains about 130,000 clones, around 90% of which appear only once. The material was peripheral blood, obtained on day 0 of AZD1222 vaccination. Source of these receptors: an adult in good health.

The DNA of the CDR3 is TGTGCCACCAGTGGGGCGACAGGGGTCCGAGATACGCAGTATTTT. Protein sequence: CATSGATGVRDTQYF. The chain uses TRBV24-1 and TRBJ2-3; the match to TRBD1 covers 8 bases. J gave up 5 bases and V 5 bases, and 8 bases lay outside the gene matches. Per germline, CDR1 KGHDR and CDR2 SFDVKD. The CDR3 totals 15 residues.

V gene TRBV2 combines with J gene TRBJ2-2; maybe TRBD2 (6 bases). The V and J ends lost 9 bases and 6 bases respectively, with 17 bases between them. Germline V gene lookup returns CDR1 SNHLY and CDR2 FYNNEI. CDR3 size: 14 residues. The CDR3 DNA follows: TGTGCCAGTGGAGGGATCGGGGGTGCCGGGGAGCTGTTTTTT. Its translation is CASGGIGGAGELFF.

The chain couples TRBV10-3 to TRBJ2-5, with D hard to call. Trimming cost V 2 bases and J 1 base, with 11 bases left between them. CDR3 length: 15 amino acids. The germline gives CDR1 ENHRY, CDR2 SYGVKD. Here the CDR3 reads CAISEGQRIQETQYF. In DNA, the CDR3 is TGTGCCATCAGTGAGGGCCAGCGCATCCAAGAGACCCAGTACTTC.

This rearrangement joins TRBV6-6 to TRBJ2-5; no definite D call. Per the germline V gene, CDR1 is MNHNY and CDR2 is SVGAGI (reference sequence). The V and J ends lost 6 bases and 5 bases respectively, with 25 bases between them. There are 17 residues in the CDR3. CDR3 region: CASSRIPALAIGETQYF. Here the CDR3 DNA reads TGTGCCAGCAGCCGAATACCAGCATTGGCTATCGGTGAGACCCAGTACTTC.

V gene TRBV3-1 (or the pseudogene TRBV3-2) combines with J gene TRBJ2-3; D perhaps matches TRBD2 (7 bases). The length of the CDR3 is 14 residues. V was shortened by 8 bases and J by 3 bases, with 15 bases between the two germline ends. CDR1 is LGHDT and CDR2 is YNNKEL in the germline V gene (reference sequence). The chain's CDR3 is CASGGLAVTDTQYF. CDR3 DNA sequence: TGTGCCAGCGGGGGGCTAGCGGTAACAGATACGCAGTATTTT.

This rearrangement joins TRBV4-1 to TRBJ2-7; D call uncertain. The germline gives CDR1 MGHRA, CDR2 YSYEKL. The length of the CDR3 is 18 residues. The V and J ends lost 2 bases and 3 bases respectively, with 23 bases between them. The CDR3 region is CASSQQLQSLSHVYEQYF. CDR3 in DNA: TGCGCCAGCAGCCAACAACTCCAAAGCCTCTCCCACGTCTACGAGCAGTACTTC.

The rearrangement joins TRBV5-1 to TRBJ1-1; tentatively, D is TRBD1 (5 bases). V lost 4 bases and J 0 bases, leaving 19 bases between the germline ends. Germline CDR1 reads SGHRS; CDR2 reads YFSETQ. The CDR3 loop spans 17 amino acids. This chain's CDR3 is CASSRQSQGLMNTEAFF. In DNA, the CDR3 is TGCGCCAGCAGCCGCCAGAGCCAGGGCCTCATGAACACTGAAGCTTTCTTT.

This clone was counted only a few times. The rearrangement links TRBV30 to TRBJ1-6; D call uncertain. With 1 base removed from V and 5 bases from J, the gap between germline ends came to 6 bases. The CDR3 runs to 13 residues. Germline V gives CDR1 GTSNPN, CDR2 SVGIG (reference sequence). The CDR3 protein is CAWSEGNNSPLHF. The DNA of the CDR3 is TGTGCCTGGAGTGAAGGGAATAATTCACCCCTCCACTTT.

The chain recombines TRBV7-8 with TRBJ1-5; the D gene is possibly TRBD1 (6 bases). This CDR3 comprises 16 residues. CDR1 and CDR2 (germline): SGHVS, FQNEAQ. The ends were cut back, 0 bases at V and 3 bases at J, with 12 bases in the middle. This CDR3 reads CASSLANRAVNQPQHF. CDR3 nucleotides: TGTGCCAGCAGCTTAGCGAACAGGGCGGTCAATCAGCCCCAGCATTTT.